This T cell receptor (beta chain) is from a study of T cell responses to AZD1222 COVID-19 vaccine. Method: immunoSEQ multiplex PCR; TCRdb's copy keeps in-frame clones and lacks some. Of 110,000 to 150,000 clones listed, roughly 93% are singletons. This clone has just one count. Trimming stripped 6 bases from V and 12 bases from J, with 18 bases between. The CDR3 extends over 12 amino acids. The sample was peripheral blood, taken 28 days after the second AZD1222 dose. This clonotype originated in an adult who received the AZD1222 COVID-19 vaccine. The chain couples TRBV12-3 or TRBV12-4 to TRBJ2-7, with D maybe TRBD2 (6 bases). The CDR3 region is CASSRDWDSTYF. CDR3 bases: TGTGCCAGCAGCCGGGACTGGGATTCCACGTACTTC.